One sample yielded the 13 T cell receptor beta chains listed below, sequenced in a study of identical twins listed by TCRdb under 2016. The library was made by 5' RACE. Sequencing was carried out with an Illumina HiSeq 2000. Through fastp at Q25 and MiXCR, TCRdb rebuilt clones from the public reads, retaining in-frame beta chains. Records with the same CDR3 protein are collapsed into one entry carrying the most frequent genes and DNA. This sample has hundreds of thousands of distinct CDR3 sequences in its table, and over 8.5% of those were observed once. Of the sample, around 0.98% falls within the top ten clones. The data also belong to a second study, concerning yellow fever vaccine responses in identical twins.

The material sequenced was PBMCs. The source is a woman between 18 and 30 years old in good health.

The chain links TRBV18 to TRBJ2-7; 7 bases are a match to TRBD1. CDR3 length equals 15 residues. From germline, CDR1 is KGHSH and CDR2 LQKENI. Germline trimming cut 3 bases from V and 4 bases from J; bases unmatched to any gene: 9. The CDR3 here is CASSPAGQANYEQYF. The CDR3 DNA follows: TGTGCCAGCTCACCGGCCGGACAGGCCAATTACGAGCAGTACTTC.

In this sample, this clonotype turned up a few times. The chain has TRBV4-3 and TRBJ2-7; TRBD2 agrees at 8 bases. Per germline, CDR1 LGHNA and CDR2 YSLEER. Germline trimming cut 0 bases from V and 9 bases from J; bases unmatched to any gene: 13. The CDR3 is made up of 16 amino acids. As DNA, the CDR3 is TGCGCCAGCAGCCAAGACCCGACTAGCGCCCAGTTGGCGCAGTACTTC. Amino acids: CASSQDPTSAQLAQYF.

The V gene is TRBV2, the J gene TRBJ2-5; D is ambiguous. The CDR3 is 15 amino acids. Germline V lookup: CDR1 SNHLY, CDR2 FYNNEI. The V gene lost 4 bases and the J gene lost 0 bases, with 12 bases spanning the gap. In DNA form, the CDR3 reads TGTGCCAGCAGTGTACGACGGGCTGACCAAGAGACCCAGTACTTC. Protein sequence: CASSVRRADQETQYF.

This clonotype occurred many times. The chain couples TRBV7-2 to TRBJ1-2; a weak D match, TRBD1 (6 bases). Germline V gene sequence: CDR1 SGHTA, CDR2 FQGNSA. The V gene lost 2 bases and the J gene lost 2 bases, with 12 bases spanning the gap. The CDR3 length is 15 residues. The CDR3 spells CASSLRQADNYGYTF. The CDR3 DNA reads TGTGCCAGCAGCTTACGACAGGCGGACAACTATGGCTACACCTTC.

This clonotype was seen a handful of times. J is TRBJ2-1 and V is TRBV6-1; D might be TRBD1 (5 bases). Germline V gene sequence: CDR1 MNHNS, CDR2 SASEGT. CDR3 length equals 14 residues. The V end was cut by 6 bases, the J end by 5 bases, with 14 bases between. CDR3 coding DNA: TGTGCCAGCAGGCAGGTGGTAGGGGACAATGAGCAGTTCTTC. Residues: CASRQVVGDNEQFF.

CDR3 in amino acids: CSARAPSGETQYF. DNA of the CDR3: TGCAGTGCTAGAGCCCCTAGCGGAGAGACCCAGTACTTC. The rearrangement links TRBV20-1 to TRBJ2-5; 7 bases are shared with TRBD2. This CDR3 has 13 residues. CDR1 is DFQATT and CDR2 is SNEGSKA in the germline V gene (reference sequence). V lost 1 base and J lost 4; bases outside the gene matches: 3.

This clonotype was seen more than once but under ten times. V and J are TRBV19 and TRBJ2-1; D is possibly TRBD1 (5 bases). This CDR3 comprises 14 residues. The germline V gene has CDR1 LNHDA and CDR2 SQIVND (reference sequence). Trimming pared 4 bases from V and 10 bases from J, leaving 17 bases between. The CDR3 nucleotides are TGTGCCAGTAGTACGCAAGTGGGGCCGAGGGAGCAGTTCTTC. It yields the protein CASSTQVGPREQFF.

This clonotype appeared many times. The gene calls are TRBV29-1 and TRBJ2-3; 7 bases fit TRBD2. CDR3 length equals 15 residues. In germline, CDR1 is SQVTM, CDR2 ANQGSEA. The ends lost 1 base at V and 6 bases at J; junction bases unmatched: 10. The CDR3 sequence is CSVEGPAGKSDTQYF. The CDR3 region has the DNA TGCAGCGTTGAAGGCCCAGCGGGGAAGTCGGATACGCAGTATTTT.

This clonotype occurred many times. V and J are TRBV2 and TRBJ2-1; 10 bases line up with TRBD2. Germline CDR1 reads SNHLY; CDR2 reads FYNNEI. After removal of 6 bases from V and 7 bases from J, the junction contained 6 bases not matched to a gene. The CDR3 totals 14 residues. CDR3 nucleotide sequence: TGTGCCAGCAGCCTAGCGGGAGCCCGAAATGAGCAGTTCTTC. As protein: CASSLAGARNEQFF.

The rearrangement uses TRBV10-3 and TRBJ2-1, with D possibly being TRBD1 (5 bases). Per germline, CDR1 ENHRY and CDR2 SYGVKD. This CDR3 comprises 16 residues. Trimming removed 0 bases at V and 0 bases at J, with 9 bases between. The CDR3 DNA reads TGTGCCATCAGTGAGTCTAGGGGAAGCTCCTACAATGAGCAGTTCTTC. This gives the protein CAISESRGSSYNEQFF.

This chain connects TRBV27 to TRBJ2-7; D remains ambiguous. Trimming left V 7 bases short and J 0 bases short, with 13 bases between. The CDR3 length is 14 residues. The germline CDR1 and CDR2 sequences are MNHEY and SMNVEV (reference sequence). CDR3 sequence reads: CASTTTTGSYEQYF. The CDR3 region has the DNA TGTGCCAGCACCACTACAACCGGCTCCTACGAGCAGTACTTC.

This chain joins TRBV6-2 or TRBV6-3 and TRBJ2-2; D possibly uses TRBD1 or TRBD2 (5 bases each). Per the germline V gene, CDR1 is MNHEY and CDR2 is SVGEGT. The CDR3 totals 18 residues. V lost 8 bases and J lost 4, with 26 bases in between. CDR3 bases: TGTGCCAGCCGAGACCGCCTGGGGGTTGCAGGCACCACCGGGGAGCTGTTTTTT. It specifies CASRDRLGVAGTTGELFF.

This clonotype was found a few times. The CDR3 DNA sequence: TGCGCCAGCAGCCTCACCGGGACAGGGGCGGGGAGTCATGAGCAGTTCTTC. It translates to CASSLTGTGAGSHEQFF. This chain uses TRBV5-1 with TRBJ2-1; 10 bases line up with TRBD1. Losses at the gene ends were 4 bases for V and 8 bases for J; bases not matched to a gene: 15. The CDR3 contains 17 residues. Germline loops: CDR1 SGHRS, CDR2 YFSETQ.